This TCR beta chain was found in a study of T cell responses to AZD1222 COVID-19 vaccine. As regards this clone: Its specificity is not known.

Findings and limits, study-wide: The donor cohort was predominantly white British with a female majority, and clonal diversity may have been underestimated. Spike-specific TCR breadth and depth went up after people got two AZD1222 doses. With dominance at 160-218 and 743-854, vaccine-associated CD4 TCRs spanned spike. Only five or six people who got AZD1222 tested seropositive at baseline.

This CDR3 spans 17 amino acids. The V end lost 0 bases, the J end lost 3 bases, and 18 bases lay between the germline ends. The V gene's germline CDR1 is MGHRA and CDR2 YSYEKL. Sequencing used immunoSEQ multiplex PCR; TCRdb keeps in-frame clones, though not all of them. The sample contains more than 75,000 clones, about nine tenths of which appear only once. The sequence came from an adult who received the AZD1222 COVID-19 vaccine. This rearrangement joins TRBV4-1 to TRBJ2-7, with a tentative D call TRBD2 (5 bases). The sample consisted of peripheral blood, taken 28 days after the second AZD1222 dose. In DNA, the CDR3 is TGCGCCAGCAGCCAAGAATTAGTTGCACGAGGAGGCTACGAGCAGTACTTC. Amino acid sequence: CASSQELVARGGYEQYF.